This TCR beta chain is drawn from a study of blood T cell repertoires in COVID-19. Study-wide context: COVID-19 samples from acute and convalescent phases originated in the United States, Italy and Spain. Sources were T cells, B-cell-depleted T cells, or PBMCs; the material itself was cDNA or gDNA.

The length of the CDR3 is 15 residues. Unmatched junction bases numbered 5, after V lost 2 bases and J lost 4 bases. Per the germline V gene, CDR1 is SGHRS and CDR2 is YFSETQ. Per the study methods: Amplifying reference gene primers gave estimates of nucleated cell counts. The table came from immunoSEQ multiplex PCR; TCRdb's copy has only in-frame clones and leaves some out. Clonal size and the V and J genes are those of that table, whereas D and trimming came from the DNA. The repertoire holds 100,000 to 150,000 clones, 74% seen once, with around 5.2% in the top ten. The source material was peripheral blood. The origin of this receptor is a man aged 55-75 years with acute or convalescent COVID-19. This chain joins TRBV5-1 and TRBJ2-5; 10 bases are a match to TRBD2. The CDR3 is CASSFSGGGAETQYF. CDR3 nucleotide sequence: TGCGCCAGCAGCTTCAGCGGGGGGGGTGCAGAGACCCAGTACTTC.